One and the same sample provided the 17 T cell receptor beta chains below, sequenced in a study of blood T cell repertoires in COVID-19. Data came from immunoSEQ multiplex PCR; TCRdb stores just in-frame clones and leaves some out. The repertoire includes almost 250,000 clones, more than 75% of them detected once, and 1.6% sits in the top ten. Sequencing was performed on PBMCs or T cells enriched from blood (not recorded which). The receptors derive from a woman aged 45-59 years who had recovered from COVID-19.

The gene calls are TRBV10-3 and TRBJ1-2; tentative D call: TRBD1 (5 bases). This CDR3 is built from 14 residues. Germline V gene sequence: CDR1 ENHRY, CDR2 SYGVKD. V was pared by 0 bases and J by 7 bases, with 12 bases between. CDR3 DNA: TGTGCCATCAGTGAGTCTGGGGACTCGGGTGGCTACACCTTC. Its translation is CAISESGDSGGYTF.

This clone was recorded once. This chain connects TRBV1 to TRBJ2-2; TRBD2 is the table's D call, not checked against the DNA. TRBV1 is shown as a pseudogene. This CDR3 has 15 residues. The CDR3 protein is CTSSHSDRTTGELFF. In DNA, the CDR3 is TGCACCAGCAGCCACAGCGATCGAACCACCGGGGAGCTGTTTTTT.

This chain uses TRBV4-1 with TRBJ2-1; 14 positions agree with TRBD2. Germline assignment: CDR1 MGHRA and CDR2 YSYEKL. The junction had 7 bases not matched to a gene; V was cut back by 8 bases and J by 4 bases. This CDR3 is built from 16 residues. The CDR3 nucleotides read TGCGCCAGCGGGAGACTAGCGGGAGGGCCTTACAATGAGCAGTTCTTC. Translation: CASGRLAGGPYNEQFF.

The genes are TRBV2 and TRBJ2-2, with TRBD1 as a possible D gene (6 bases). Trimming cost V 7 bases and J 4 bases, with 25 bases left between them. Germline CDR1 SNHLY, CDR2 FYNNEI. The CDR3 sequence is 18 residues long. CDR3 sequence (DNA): TGTGCCAGCAAGCGGATAAACAGGGCCCCTCCGGGCACCGGGGAGCTGTTTTTT. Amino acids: CASKRINRAPPGTGELFF.

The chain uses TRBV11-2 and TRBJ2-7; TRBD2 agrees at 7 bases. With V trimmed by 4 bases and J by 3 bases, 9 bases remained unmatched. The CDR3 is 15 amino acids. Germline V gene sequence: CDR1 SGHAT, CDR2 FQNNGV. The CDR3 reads CASSSVIAGFYEQYF. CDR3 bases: TGTGCCAGCAGCTCCGTTATAGCGGGTTTCTACGAGCAGTACTTC.

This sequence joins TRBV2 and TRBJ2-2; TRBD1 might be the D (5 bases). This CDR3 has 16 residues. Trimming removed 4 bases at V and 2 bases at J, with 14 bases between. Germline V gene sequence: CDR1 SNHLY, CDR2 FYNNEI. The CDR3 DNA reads TGTGCCAGCAGTGTGCCGACAGTGATAAACACCGGGGAGCTGTTTTTT. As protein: CASSVPTVINTGELFF.

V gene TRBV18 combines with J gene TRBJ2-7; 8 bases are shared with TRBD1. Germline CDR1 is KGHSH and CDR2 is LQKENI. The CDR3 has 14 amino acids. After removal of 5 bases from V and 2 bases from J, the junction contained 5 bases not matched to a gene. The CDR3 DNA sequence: TGTGCCAGCTCAGGTGGACAGGGAACCTACGAGCAGTACTTC. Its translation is CASSGGQGTYEQYF. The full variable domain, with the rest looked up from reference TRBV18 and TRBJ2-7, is NAGVMQNPRHLVRRRGQEARLRCSPMKGHSHVYWYRQLPEEGLKFMVYLQKENIIDESGMPKERFSAEFPKEGPSILRIQQVVRGDSAAYFCASSGGQGTYEQYFGPGTRLTVT.

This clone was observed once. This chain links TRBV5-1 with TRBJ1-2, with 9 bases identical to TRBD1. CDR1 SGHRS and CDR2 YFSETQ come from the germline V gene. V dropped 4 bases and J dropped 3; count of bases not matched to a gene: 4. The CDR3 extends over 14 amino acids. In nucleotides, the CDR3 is TGCGCCAGCAGCCCACGGACAGGGGACTATGGCTACACCTTC. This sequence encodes CASSPRTGDYGYTF. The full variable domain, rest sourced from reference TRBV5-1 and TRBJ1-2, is KAGVTQTPRYLIKTRGQQVTLSCSPISGHRSVSWYQQTPGQGLQFLFEYFSETQRNKGNFPGRFSGRQFSNSRSEMNVSTLELGDSALYLCASSPRTGDYGYTFGSGTRLTVV.

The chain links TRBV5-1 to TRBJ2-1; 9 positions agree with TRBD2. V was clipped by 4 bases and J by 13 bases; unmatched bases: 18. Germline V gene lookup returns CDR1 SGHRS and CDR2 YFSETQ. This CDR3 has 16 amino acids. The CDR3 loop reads CASSGQGLAGFQTQFF. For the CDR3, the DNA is TGCGCCAGCAGCGGTCAAGGGCTAGCGGGATTCCAGACTCAGTTCTTC.

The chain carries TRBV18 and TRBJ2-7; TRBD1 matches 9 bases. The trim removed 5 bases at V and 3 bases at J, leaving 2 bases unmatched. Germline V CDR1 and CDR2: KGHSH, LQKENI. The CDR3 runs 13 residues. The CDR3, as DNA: TGTGCCAGCTCAGCGGGACAGGGCTACGAGCAGTACTTC. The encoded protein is CASSAGQGYEQYF.

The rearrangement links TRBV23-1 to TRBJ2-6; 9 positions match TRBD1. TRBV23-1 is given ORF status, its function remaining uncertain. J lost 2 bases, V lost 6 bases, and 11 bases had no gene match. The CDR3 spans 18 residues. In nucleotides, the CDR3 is TGCGCCAGCAGCTTAGACCGGGACAGGGCCCCTGGGGCCAACGTCCTGACTTTC. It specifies CASSLDRDRAPGANVLTF.

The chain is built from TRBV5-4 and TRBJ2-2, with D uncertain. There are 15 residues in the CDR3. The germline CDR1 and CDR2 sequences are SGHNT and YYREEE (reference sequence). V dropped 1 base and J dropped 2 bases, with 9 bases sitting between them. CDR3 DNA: TGTGCCAGCAGCTTGCAGGCAGCCAACACCGGGGAGCTGTTTTTT. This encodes CASSLQAANTGELFF.

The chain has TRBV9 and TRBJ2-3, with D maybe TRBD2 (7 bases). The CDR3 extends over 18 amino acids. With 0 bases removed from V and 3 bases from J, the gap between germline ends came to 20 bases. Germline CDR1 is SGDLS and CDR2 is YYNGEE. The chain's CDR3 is CASSVATRGGRRTDTQYF. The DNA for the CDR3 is TGTGCCAGCAGCGTAGCTACCAGGGGCGGGAGACGAACAGATACGCAGTATTTT. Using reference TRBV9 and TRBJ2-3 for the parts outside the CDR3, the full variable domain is DSGVTQTPKHLITATGQRVTLRCSPRSGDLSVYWYQQSLDQGLQFLIQYYNGEERAKGNILERFSAQQFPDLHSELNLSSLELGDSALYFCASSVATRGGRRTDTQYFGPGTRLTVL.

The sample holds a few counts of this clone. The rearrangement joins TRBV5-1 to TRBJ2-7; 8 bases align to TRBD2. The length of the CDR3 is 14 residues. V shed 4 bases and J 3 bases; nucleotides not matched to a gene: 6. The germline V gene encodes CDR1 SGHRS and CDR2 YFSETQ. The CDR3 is CASSPGLGDYEQYF. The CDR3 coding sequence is TGCGCCAGCAGCCCGGGACTAGGGGACTACGAGCAGTACTTC.

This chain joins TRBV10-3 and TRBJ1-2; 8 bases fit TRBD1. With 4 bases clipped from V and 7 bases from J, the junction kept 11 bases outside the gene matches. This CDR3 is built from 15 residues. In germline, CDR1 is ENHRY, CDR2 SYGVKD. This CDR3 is CAISVEDRAIGGYTF. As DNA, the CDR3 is TGTGCCATCAGTGTTGAGGACAGGGCAATAGGTGGCTACACCTTC.

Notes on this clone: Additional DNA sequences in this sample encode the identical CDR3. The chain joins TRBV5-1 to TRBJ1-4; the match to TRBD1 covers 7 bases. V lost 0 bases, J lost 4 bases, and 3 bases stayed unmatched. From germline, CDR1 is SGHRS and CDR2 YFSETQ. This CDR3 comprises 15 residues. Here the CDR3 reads CASSLAGTVNEKLFF. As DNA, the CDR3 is TGCGCCAGCAGCTTGGCAGGGACAGTTAATGAAAAACTGTTTTTT.

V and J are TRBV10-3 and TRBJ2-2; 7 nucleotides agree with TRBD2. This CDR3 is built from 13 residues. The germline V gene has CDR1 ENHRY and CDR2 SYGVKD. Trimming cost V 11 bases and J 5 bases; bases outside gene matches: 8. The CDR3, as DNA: TGTGCCGCCGGACCTAGCGGAACCGGGGAGCTGTTTTTT. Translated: CAAGPSGTGELFF.